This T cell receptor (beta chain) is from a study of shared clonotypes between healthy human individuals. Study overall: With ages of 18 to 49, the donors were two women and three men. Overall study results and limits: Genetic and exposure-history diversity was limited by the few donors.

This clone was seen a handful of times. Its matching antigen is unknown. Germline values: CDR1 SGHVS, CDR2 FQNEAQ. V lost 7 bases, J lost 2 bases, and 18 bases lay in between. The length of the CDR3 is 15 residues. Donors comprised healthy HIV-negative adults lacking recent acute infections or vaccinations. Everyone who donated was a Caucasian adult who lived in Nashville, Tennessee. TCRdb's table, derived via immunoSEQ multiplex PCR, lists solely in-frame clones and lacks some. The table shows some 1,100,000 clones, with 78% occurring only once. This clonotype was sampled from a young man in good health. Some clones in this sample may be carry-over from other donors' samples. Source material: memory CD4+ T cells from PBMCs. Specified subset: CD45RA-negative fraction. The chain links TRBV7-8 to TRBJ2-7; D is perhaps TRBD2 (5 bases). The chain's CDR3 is CASIESRRAPYEQYF. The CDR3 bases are TGTGCCAGCATTGAATCTCGGCGGGCCCCCTACGAGCAGTACTTC.